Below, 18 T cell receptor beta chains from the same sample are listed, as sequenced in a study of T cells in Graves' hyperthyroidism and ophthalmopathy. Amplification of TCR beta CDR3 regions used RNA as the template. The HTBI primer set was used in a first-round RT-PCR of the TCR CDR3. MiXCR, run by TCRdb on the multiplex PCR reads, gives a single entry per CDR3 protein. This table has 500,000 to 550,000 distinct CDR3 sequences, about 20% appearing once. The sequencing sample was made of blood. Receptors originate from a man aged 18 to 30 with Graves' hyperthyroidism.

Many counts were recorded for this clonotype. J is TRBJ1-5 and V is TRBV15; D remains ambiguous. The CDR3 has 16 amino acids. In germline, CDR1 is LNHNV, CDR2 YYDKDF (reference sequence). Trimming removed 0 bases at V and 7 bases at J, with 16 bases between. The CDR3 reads CATSRDSAGTGQPQHF. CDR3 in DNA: TGTGCCACCAGCAGAGATTCAGCCGGAACGGGGCAGCCCCAGCATTTT.

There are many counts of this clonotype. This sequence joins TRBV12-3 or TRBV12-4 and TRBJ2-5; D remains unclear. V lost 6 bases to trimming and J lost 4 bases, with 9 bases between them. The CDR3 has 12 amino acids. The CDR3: CASSKRRETQYF. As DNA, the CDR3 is TGTGCCAGCAGCAAAAGGCGAGAGACCCAGTACTTC.

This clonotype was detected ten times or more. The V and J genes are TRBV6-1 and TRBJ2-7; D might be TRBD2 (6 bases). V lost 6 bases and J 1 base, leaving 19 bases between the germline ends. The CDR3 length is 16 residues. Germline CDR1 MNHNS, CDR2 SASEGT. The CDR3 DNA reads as TGTGCCAGCAGCCAAGTGGGGACGGAGGGTTCCTACGAGCAGTACTTC. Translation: CASSQVGTEGSYEQYF.

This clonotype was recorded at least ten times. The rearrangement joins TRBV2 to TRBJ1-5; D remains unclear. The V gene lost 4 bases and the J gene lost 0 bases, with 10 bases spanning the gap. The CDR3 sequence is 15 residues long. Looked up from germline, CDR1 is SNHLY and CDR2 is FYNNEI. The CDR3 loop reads CASSASQDSNQPQHF. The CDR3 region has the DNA TGTGCCAGCAGTGCTTCGCAGGATAGCAATCAGCCCCAGCATTTT.

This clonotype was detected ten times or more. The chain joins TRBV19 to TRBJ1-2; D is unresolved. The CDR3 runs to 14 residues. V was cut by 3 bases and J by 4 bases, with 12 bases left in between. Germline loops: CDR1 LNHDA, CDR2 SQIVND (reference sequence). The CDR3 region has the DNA TGTGCCAGTAGTATTGTGGACGGAGTCTATGGCTACACCTTC. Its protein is CASSIVDGVYGYTF.

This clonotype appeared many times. For the CDR3, the DNA is TGTGCTAGTGGTTTGGACAGGGACCAGCCCCAGCATTTT. It is translated as CASGLDRDQPQHF. V usage is TRBV12-5 and J usage is TRBJ1-5; possible D gene TRBD1, 6 bases. Germline V gives CDR1 LGHNT, CDR2 FRNRAP. V lost 1 base and J lost 7, with 8 bases in between. This CDR3 region has 13 residues.

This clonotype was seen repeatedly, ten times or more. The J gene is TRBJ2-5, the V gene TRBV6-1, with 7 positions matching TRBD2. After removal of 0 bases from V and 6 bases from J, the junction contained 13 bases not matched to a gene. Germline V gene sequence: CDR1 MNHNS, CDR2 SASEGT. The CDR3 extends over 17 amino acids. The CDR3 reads CASSEAPTGGEWQTQYF. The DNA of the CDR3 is TGTGCCAGCAGTGAAGCACCTACTGGGGGGGAGTGGCAGACCCAGTACTTC.

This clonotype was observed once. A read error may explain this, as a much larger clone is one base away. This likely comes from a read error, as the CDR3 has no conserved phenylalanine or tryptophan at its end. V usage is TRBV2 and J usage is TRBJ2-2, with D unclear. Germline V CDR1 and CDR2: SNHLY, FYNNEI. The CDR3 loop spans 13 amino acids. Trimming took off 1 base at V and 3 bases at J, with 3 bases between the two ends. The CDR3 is CASSEEHTGELFV. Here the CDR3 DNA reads TGTGCCAGCAGTGAAGAGCACACCGGGGAGCTGTTTGTT.

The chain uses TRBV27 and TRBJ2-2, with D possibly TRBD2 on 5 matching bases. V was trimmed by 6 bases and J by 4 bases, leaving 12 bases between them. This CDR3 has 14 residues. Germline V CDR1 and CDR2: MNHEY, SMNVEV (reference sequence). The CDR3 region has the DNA TGTGCCAGCAGCCTTATAGCGTTCACCGGGGAGCTGTTTTTT. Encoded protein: CASSLIAFTGELFF.

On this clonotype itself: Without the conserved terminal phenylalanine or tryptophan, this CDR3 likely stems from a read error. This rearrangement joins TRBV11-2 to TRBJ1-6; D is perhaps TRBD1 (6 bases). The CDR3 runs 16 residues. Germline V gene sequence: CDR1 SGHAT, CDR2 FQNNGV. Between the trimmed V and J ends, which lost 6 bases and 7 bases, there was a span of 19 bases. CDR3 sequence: CASRELRRGRNSPLHL. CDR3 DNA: TGTGCCAGCAGAGAGCTTAGAAGGGGGAGAAATTCACCCCTCCACCTT.

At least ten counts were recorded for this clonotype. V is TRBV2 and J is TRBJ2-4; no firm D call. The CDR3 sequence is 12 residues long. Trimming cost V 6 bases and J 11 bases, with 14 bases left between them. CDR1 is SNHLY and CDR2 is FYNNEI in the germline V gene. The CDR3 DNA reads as TGTGCCAGCAGCGGCACTTCGGGTTTTCAGTACTTC. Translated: CASSGTSGFQYF.

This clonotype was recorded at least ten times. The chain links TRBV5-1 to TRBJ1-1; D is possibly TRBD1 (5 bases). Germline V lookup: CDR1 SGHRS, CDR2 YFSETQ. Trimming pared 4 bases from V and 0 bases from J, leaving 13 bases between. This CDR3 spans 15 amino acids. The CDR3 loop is CASSQEGRVNTEAFF. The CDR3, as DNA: TGCGCCAGCAGCCAGGAGGGACGGGTGAACACTGAAGCTTTCTTT.

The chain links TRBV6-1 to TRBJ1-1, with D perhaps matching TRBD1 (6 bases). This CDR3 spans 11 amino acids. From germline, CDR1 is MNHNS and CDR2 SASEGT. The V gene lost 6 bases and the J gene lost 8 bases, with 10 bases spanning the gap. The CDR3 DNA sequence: TGTGCCAGCAGATGGACAGCAGAAGCTTTCTTT. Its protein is CASRWTAEAFF.

Here the CDR3 reads CASQGPPGGYTF. In DNA form, the CDR3 reads TGTGCCAGTCAGGGACCCCCTGGGGGCTACACCTTC. This chain connects TRBV2 to TRBJ1-2, with D possibly being TRBD1 (5 bases). Between the trimmed V and J ends, which lost 9 bases and 8 bases, there was a span of 16 bases. This CDR3 contains 12 residues. Per the germline V gene, CDR1 is SNHLY and CDR2 is FYNNEI. The full variable domain, in which reference TRBV2 and TRBJ1-2 provide the parts outside the CDR3, is EPEVTQTPSHQVTQMGQEVILRCVPISNHLYFYWYRQILGQKVEFLVSFYNNEISEKSEIFDDQFSVERPDGSNFTLKIRSTKLEDSAMYFCASQGPPGGYTFGSGTRLTVV.

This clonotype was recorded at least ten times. The CDR3 sequence: CASSLASSREGEGEQYF. CDR3 nucleotide sequence: TGTGCCAGCAGTTTAGCAAGTAGCAGGGAGGGGGAGGGGGAGCAGTACTTC. The chain has TRBV12-3 or TRBV12-4 and TRBJ2-7; possible D gene TRBD2, 7 bases. The CDR3 covers 17 residues. V was cut by 0 bases and J by 7 bases, with 22 bases left in between.

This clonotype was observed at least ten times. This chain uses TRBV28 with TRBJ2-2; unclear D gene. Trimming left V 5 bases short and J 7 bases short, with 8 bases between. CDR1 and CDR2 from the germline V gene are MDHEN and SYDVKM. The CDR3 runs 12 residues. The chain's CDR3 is CASSPWGGELFF. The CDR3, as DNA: TGTGCCAGCAGTCCCTGGGGCGGGGAGCTGTTTTTT.

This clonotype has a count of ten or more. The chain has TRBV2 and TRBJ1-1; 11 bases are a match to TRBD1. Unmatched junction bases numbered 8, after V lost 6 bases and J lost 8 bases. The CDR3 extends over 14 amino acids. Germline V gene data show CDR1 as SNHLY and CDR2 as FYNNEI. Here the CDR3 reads CASSGLDRGLEAFF. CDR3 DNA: TGTGCCAGCAGCGGCTTGGACAGGGGGCTCGAAGCTTTCTTT.

Written as DNA, the CDR3 is TGTGCCAGCAGTGAAGCCCCTAGCCAGGGCGGCGAGCAGTACTTC. Translating it yields CASSEAPSQGGEQYF. The J gene is TRBJ2-7, the V gene TRBV6-1; TRBD1 or TRBD2 may be the D gene (5 bases each). Germline lookup yields CDR1 MNHNS and CDR2 SASEGT. CDR3 size: 15 residues. With 0 bases removed from V and 6 bases from J, the gap between germline ends came to 15 bases.